This T cell receptor (beta chain) originates from a study of cytomegalovirus exposure and HLA in healthy donors. This clone was counted a single time. Antigen: not known. Findings and caveats of the study: According to a subsequent analysis, TCR clusters identified in the first cohort showed a tendency to co-occur across the 110 or so validation repertoires. The study designated over 150 TCR beta chains cytomegalovirus-associated. In vitro, three CMV-associated chains proved specific for CMV antigens.

The CDR3 totals 15 residues. CDR1 and CDR2 (germline): SGHTS, YDEGEE. V gave up 4 bases and J gave up 0 bases, with 11 bases separating them. The data were produced by immunoSEQ multiplex PCR, yet TCRdb's version contains in-frame clones alone and is incomplete. The table includes 300,000 to 450,000 clones, 75% to 90% detected once. The sequence was obtained from a woman between 18 and 30 years old in good health and CMV-seronegative. The specimen was PBMCs. This sequence joins TRBV5-8 and TRBJ1-3; tentatively, D is TRBD1 (5 bases). CDR3 sequence (DNA): TGTGCCAGCAGCCGTGACAGAATCTCTGGAAACACCATATATTTT. Translation gives CASSRDRISGNTIYF.